This T cell receptor (beta chain) came from a study of control samples from healthy donors and cancer patients. This clone was seen a handful of times. The method was immunoSEQ multiplex PCR; TCRdb's version includes in-frame clones alone and lacks a portion of them. The sample consists of more than 140,000 clones, 90% to 95% of them appearing once. J gave up 6 bases and V 5 bases, and 16 bases lay outside the gene matches. CDR3 length equals 17 residues. Germline V CDR1 and CDR2: MDHEN, SYDVKM. The clonotype was recovered from a man aged 40-49 years in good health. The V call is TRBV28, the J call TRBJ1-1, with 9 bases matching TRBD1. What was sequenced was blood. CDR3 sequence reads: CASSPGSTGGGWAEAFF. The CDR3 DNA reads as TGTGCCAGCAGTCCCGGCTCAACAGGGGGCGGTTGGGCTGAAGCTTTCTTT.